The 21 T cell receptor beta chains below come from one sample, sequenced in a study of tumor and adjacent non-tumor tissue in lung cancer (dated by TCRdb to the late 2010s). RNA was isolated from bulk, unsorted tissue, and RNA quality was assessed with a NanoDrop ND-1000 and an Agilent 2100. For the normal lung samples, distant non-tumor tissue was collected more than 3 cm away from the tumor edge. Libraries came from multiplex PCR. Reads for this sample came from an Illumina HiSeq 2500. Following protocols modified from ARM-PCR, the researchers constructed TCRbeta libraries through three rounds of nested PCR with primers (Table S4). The public reads were run again by TCRdb, first through fastp at Q25 and then through MiXCR, and only productive beta chains were kept. Rows are combined by CDR3 protein, so each entry shows the most common genes and DNA. The sample yields some 99,000 distinct CDR3 sequences; 60% to 65% were counted once. The ten largest clones take up around 20% of the sample.

The source material was distant non-tumor lung tissue. These receptor sequences come from a man aged 60-69 years with non-small cell lung cancer.

The V and J genes are TRBV20-1 and TRBJ1-2; no clear D. Trimming removed 8 bases at V and 3 bases at J, with 16 bases between. The germline V gene encodes CDR1 DFQATT and CDR2 SNEGSKA (reference sequence). The CDR3 is made up of 13 amino acids. The DNA for the CDR3 is TGCAGTACCTCCGCAGTTGCTCACTATGGCTACACCTTC. Its protein product is CSTSAVAHYGYTF.

This clonotype was seen only a few times. A much larger clone lies a single base off, so this may be a read error. The CDR3 end shows no conserved phenylalanine or tryptophan, and so a read error is likely. The rearrangement joins TRBV10-3 to TRBJ1-1; D not certain. CDR1 and CDR2 (germline): ENHRY, SYGVKD. The CDR3 is 12 amino acids. Trimming pared 6 bases from V and 0 bases from J, leaving 5 bases between. The CDR3 sequence is CAIRGMNTEAFL. DNA for the CDR3: TGTGCCATCAGGGGGATGAACACTGAAGCTTTCCTT.

In regard to this clonotype: A much larger clone differs by one base, so this may be a read error. This sequence joins TRBV11-2 and TRBJ1-1; TRBD1 might be the D (6 bases). V was trimmed by 6 bases and J by 6 bases, leaving 14 bases between them. Germline loops: CDR1 SGHAT, CDR2 FQNNGV. This CDR3 has 13 amino acids. CDR3 amino acids: CASSKQGGAEAFF. DNA for the CDR3: TGTGCCAGCAGTAAACAGGGAGGCGCTGAAGCTTTCTTT. The complete variable domain, with remaining parts taken from reference TRBV11-2 and TRBJ1-1, reads EAGVAQSPRYKIIEKRQSVAFWCNPISGHATLYWYQQILGQGPKLLIQFQNNGVVDDSQLPKDRFSAERLKGVDSTLKIQPAKLEDSAVYLCASSKQGGAEAFFGQGTRLTVV.

As regards this clonotype: Possible read error: a much larger clone is one base away. V usage is TRBV10-3 and J usage is TRBJ2-7; 8 positions match TRBD1. In germline, CDR1 is ENHRY, CDR2 SYGVKD. The trim removed 2 bases at V and 6 bases at J, leaving 3 bases unmatched. The CDR3 is 13 residues long. The chain's CDR3 is CAISEGQGSEQYF. The CDR3, as DNA: TGTGCCATCAGTGAGGGACAGGGCTCCGAGCAGTACTTC.

Concerning this clonotype itself: This CDR3 is missing its conserved last phenylalanine or tryptophan, likely due to a read error. This chain connects TRBV4-3 to TRBJ2-7; 7 bases match TRBD2. Losses at the gene ends were 5 bases for V and 5 bases for J; bases not matched to a gene: 12. The CDR3 totals 15 residues. CDR1 and CDR2 from the germline V gene are LGHNA and YSLEER. For the CDR3, the DNA is TGCGCCAGCAGCAAGTCCGGGCGGGAGTTCGACGAGCAGTACTAC. It translates to CASSKSGREFDEQYY.

With regard to this clonotype: A much more abundant neighbour one base away suggests this may be a read error. The chain is built from TRBV5-1 and TRBJ2-7; tentatively, D is TRBD1 (6 bases). The CDR3 consists of 14 residues. Germline V gene sequence: CDR1 SGHRS, CDR2 YFSETQ. Trimming cost V 6 bases and J 0 bases, with 13 bases left between them. CDR3 amino acids: CASIRTVSSYEQYF. In DNA form, the CDR3 reads TGCGCCAGCATCAGGACAGTTAGCTCCTACGAGCAGTACTTC.

The table lists this clonotype with many counts. The chain links TRBV6-1 to TRBJ1-3; tentative D call: TRBD1 (6 bases). V gave up 4 bases and J gave up 0 bases, with 13 bases separating them. From germline, CDR1 is MNHNS and CDR2 SASEGT. This CDR3 region has 16 residues. The CDR3 bases are TGTGCCAGCAGTGGGGGGGGCCTAAGCTCTGGAAACACCATATATTTT. Its protein is CASSGGGLSSGNTIYF.

In regard to this clonotype: A much bigger clone sits one base away, suggesting this may be a read error. V usage is TRBV5-1 and J usage is TRBJ2-5, with TRBD1 identical over 7 bases. The CDR3 runs to 14 residues. Germline CDR1 and CDR2: SGHRS and YFSETQ. V shed 4 bases and J 5 bases; nucleotides not matched to a gene: 8. CDR3 sequence reads: CASSVTGSHETQYF. The CDR3 DNA sequence: TGCGCCAGCAGCGTGACAGGGAGTCATGAGACCCAGTACTTC. Supplemented by reference TRBV5-1 and TRBJ2-5, the full variable domain reads KAGVTQTPRYLIKTRGQQVTLSCSPISGHRSVSWYQQTPGQGLQFLFEYFSETQRNKGNFPGRFSGRQFSNSRSEMNVSTLELGDSALYLCASSVTGSHETQYFGPGTRLLVL.

The chain uses TRBV20-1 and TRBJ2-1; 12 bases match TRBD2. The J segment lost 2 bases and the V segment lost 5 bases, leaving 16 bases of the junction unmatched. Germline V gene sequence: CDR1 DFQATT, CDR2 SNEGSKA (reference sequence). The CDR3 is made up of 19 amino acids. This CDR3 reads CSAGGLAGQLKGTYNEQFF. The CDR3 nucleotides read TGCAGTGCTGGGGGACTAGCGGGCCAACTGAAGGGCACCTACAATGAGCAGTTCTTC.

As for this clonotype: A junction boundary mismatches the germline segment, possibly from a read error. J is TRBJ2-1 and V is TRBV11-3; possibly TRBD2 for D (6 bases). CDR1 is SGHNT, CDR2 YENEEA, per germline. The CDR3 has 17 residues. CDR3 region: CASSSLRGSGTYDEQFF. The CDR3 DNA is TGTGCCAGCAGTTCCCTAAGAGGTAGCGGTACCTACGATGAGCAATTCTTC.

The gene calls are TRBV4-2 and TRBJ2-6; 7 bases line up with TRBD1. This CDR3 comprises 18 residues. Looked up from germline, CDR1 is LGHNA and CDR2 is YNFKEQ. V gave up 0 bases and J gave up 3 bases; unmatched junction bases: 8. CDR3 sequence reads: CASSQEGTVSYGANVLTF. CDR3 DNA sequence: TGTGCCAGCAGCCAAGAAGGGACAGTGAGTTATGGGGCCAACGTCCTGACTTTC.

The sample holds many counts of this clonotype. The chain couples TRBV5-5 to TRBJ1-6; 7 bases fit TRBD1. Germline assignment: CDR1 SGHKS and CDR2 YYEKEE (reference sequence). The ends lost 3 bases at V and 7 bases at J; junction bases unmatched: 7. This CDR3 comprises 15 residues. CDR3 amino acids: CASSWGGDSNSPLHF. CDR3 DNA: TGTGCCAGCAGCTGGGGGGGGGACAGCAATTCACCCCTCCACTTT.

Points on this clonotype: Since the CDR3 does not end with the conserved phenylalanine or tryptophan, this likely comes from a read error. The chain recombines TRBV29-1 with TRBJ2-7; D is ambiguous. The germline V and J ends were trimmed by 4 bases and 7 bases, with 11 bases remaining between them. This CDR3 has 11 residues. In germline, CDR1 is SQVTM, CDR2 ANQGSEA. CDR3 region: CSVVQAVEQYL. The CDR3 DNA reads as TGCAGCGTTGTTCAGGCAGTGGAGCAGTACTTA.

The J gene is TRBJ1-2, the V gene TRBV19, with D uncertain. This CDR3 comprises 15 residues. CDR1 and CDR2 (germline): LNHDA, SQIVND (reference sequence). Trimming removed 3 bases from V and 0 bases from J, with 11 bases in between. The CDR3 nucleotides are TGTGCCAGTAGTATCGGGCGGAGCACTAACTATGGCTACACCTTC. This translates into CASSIGRSTNYGYTF. The full variable domain, in which reference TRBV19 and TRBJ1-2 provide the parts outside the CDR3, is DGGITQSPKYLFRKEGQNVTLSCEQNLNHDAMYWYRQDPGQGLRLIYYSQIVNDFQKGDIAEGYSVSREKKESFPLTVTSAQKNPTAFYLCASSIGRSTNYGYTFGSGTRLTVV.

Of note for this clonotype: This clone may be a read error of a much larger clone one base away. V gene TRBV20-1 combines with J gene TRBJ2-2, with TRBD2 as a possible D gene (6 bases). The CDR3 sequence is 15 residues long. Germline V gene sequence: CDR1 DFQATT, CDR2 SNEGSKA (reference sequence). V lost 0 bases to trimming and J lost 9 bases, with 17 bases between them. DNA of the CDR3: TGCAGTGCTAGAGAAAGGGGACTGGACGCCCGGGAGCTGTTTTTT. Its protein product is CSARERGLDARELFF.

V is TRBV19 and J is TRBJ2-3, with 11 nucleotides matching TRBD2. Germline CDR1 reads LNHDA; CDR2 reads SQIVND (reference sequence). The CDR3 is 17 amino acids. V was pared by 1 base and J by 2 bases, with 5 bases of the junction left unmatched. This CDR3 reads CASSIGTSGRHTDTQYF. CDR3 DNA: TGTGCCAGTAGTATAGGTACTAGCGGGAGACACACAGATACGCAGTATTTT.

This clonotype was picked up many times. The V and J genes are TRBV5-4 and TRBJ2-1, with TRBD2 matching 9 bases. With 0 bases clipped from V and 15 bases from J, the junction kept 16 bases outside the gene matches. The CDR3 is 16 amino acids. Looked up from germline, CDR1 is SGHNT and CDR2 is YYREEE (reference sequence). CDR3 in amino acids: CASSLGSGLALRDLFF. In DNA form, the CDR3 reads TGTGCCAGCAGCTTGGGTTCTGGACTAGCGCTCCGGGATCTGTTCTTC.

Concerning this clonotype: With a much larger clone just one base away, this may be a read error. The chain employs TRBV11-2 and TRBJ1-6; 7 positions agree with TRBD1. From germline, CDR1 is SGHAT and CDR2 FQNNGV. Trimming cost V 1 base and J 4 bases; bases outside gene matches: 10. This CDR3 comprises 18 residues. CDR3 sequence reads: CASSLVRQGEGYNSPLHF. The CDR3 nucleotides read TGTGCCAGCAGCTTAGTTCGACAGGGTGAGGGATATAATTCACCCCTCCACTTT.

The chain employs TRBV7-3 and TRBJ2-7; perhaps D is TRBD1 or TRBD2 (5 bases each). Germline lookup yields CDR1 SGHTA and CDR2 FQGTGA. The CDR3 is made up of 19 amino acids. V lost 6 bases to trimming and J lost 3 bases, with 30 bases between them. The CDR3 spells CASRSTVGNGGILRYEQYF. CDR3 nucleotide sequence: TGTGCCAGCAGGAGTACAGTGGGGAATGGGGGTATACTTCGCTACGAGCAGTACTTC.

Points on this clonotype: Just one base apart from a much larger clone, this may be a read error. The V and J genes are TRBV6-6 and TRBJ1-1; 8 nucleotides line up with TRBD1. The CDR3 has 13 residues. The germline gives CDR1 MNHNY, CDR2 SVGAGI (reference sequence). The CDR3 is CASSTDRVGETFF. CDR3 coding DNA: TGTGCCAGCAGCACGGACAGGGTAGGTGAAACTTTCTTT.

To note about this clonotype: A much larger clonotype is one base distant, so this may be a read error. This rearrangement joins TRBV7-9 to TRBJ1-2, with 7 bases identical to TRBD1. The CDR3 runs 17 residues. With V trimmed by 5 bases and J by 4 bases, 16 bases remained unmatched. Germline loops: CDR1 SEHNR, CDR2 FQNEAQ (reference sequence). The CDR3, as DNA: TGTGCCAGCAGCCCAGGGGGATCGGCGGGGAGCCTCTATGGCTACACCTTC. This encodes CASSPGGSAGSLYGYTF. The variable domain in full, with the rest retrieved from reference TRBV7-9 and TRBJ1-2, is DTGVSQNPRHKITKRGQNVTFRCDPISEHNRLYWYRQTLGQGPEFLTYFQNEAQLEKSRLLSDRFSAERPKGSFSTLEIQRTEQGDSAMYLCASSPGGSAGSLYGYTFGSGTRLTVV.